This TCR beta chain comes out of a study of blood T cell repertoires in COVID-19 (dated by TCRdb to 2020 to 2021). Regarding the complete study: Collaborator samples came from the United States, Italy and Spain and covered acute and convalescent phases of COVID-19. A de-identified subject ID, COVID-19 status, age in years and sex were almost always included in the sample metadata. The repertoires were released in a freely available public database meant as a resource for research on the immune response to SARS-CoV-2. Samples came from the ongoing ImmuneRACE study (first 160 participants) plus 1,254 subjects from 6 global collaborators. The prospective study material was composed of cDNA or gDNA derived from T cells, B-cell-depleted T cells, or PBMCs. The dataset comprised deeply sampled blood TCRbeta repertoires from subjects exposed to, actively infected with, or recovered from COVID-19. HLA class I and class II types, where available, came from metadata supplied by the sample provider rather than from assay-based typing. Summary of the overall study and its limitations: How much clinical and demographic metadata was included differed by source and by participant, and the metadata was provided uncurated.

Turning to this clone: Its cognate antigen has yet to be identified. No base quality information exists; no much larger clone differs at one position.

The immunoSEQ Assay, a bias-controlled multiplex PCR, was used to amplify TCRbeta CDR3 regions from genomic DNA. The authors' pipeline ran thus. Within the assay, amplification of reference gene primers was used to estimate how many nucleated cells each sample contained. To quantify the absolute abundance of each unique TCRbeta CDR3 rearrangement, sequence reads were collapsed and filtered. For each sample, productive Simpson clonality was calculated as the square root of Simpson's diversity index across productive rearrangements. Not all clones reach the TCRdb copy of this immuneACCESS table, which keeps in-frame sequences only. Checked studies attribute under half of the gap to unresolved V genes and leave the rest unexplained. That table gives V, J and clone size, and the DNA gave D and trimming. Counted in this sample were 150,000 or so clones; around 85% of them appeared once. The biggest ten clones account for 0.63% of the sample.

Trimming leaves V shorter by 3 bases and J shorter by 4 bases, with the junction holding 8 bases beyond the gene matches. The CDR3 sequence holds 17 residues, the cysteine and phenylalanine included. Only CDR3 DNA remains: 51 bases, in frame from the first base. As encoded in the germline V gene, CDR1 is SGHRS while CDR2 is YFSETQ. One collaborating source in Seattle enrolled patients while the patients were actively infected and followed the patients over time throughout the course of disease. The collaborating institutions used their own protocols to collect whole blood in K2EDTA tubes. Collaborator samples were shipped for TCRbeta analysis as frozen whole blood, isolated PBMCs, or DNA extracted from either sample type.

The sample comprised peripheral blood. This receptor was identified in a man in his 60s with COVID-19, enrolled during active disease. The chain is encoded by TRBV5-1 joined to TRBJ2-3, with 13 bases in between that match TRBD2. The CDR3: CASSWGLAGPEADTQYF. The nucleotide sequence reads TGCGCCAGCAGCTGGGGACTAGCGGGGCCGGAGGCAGATACGCAGTATTTT.